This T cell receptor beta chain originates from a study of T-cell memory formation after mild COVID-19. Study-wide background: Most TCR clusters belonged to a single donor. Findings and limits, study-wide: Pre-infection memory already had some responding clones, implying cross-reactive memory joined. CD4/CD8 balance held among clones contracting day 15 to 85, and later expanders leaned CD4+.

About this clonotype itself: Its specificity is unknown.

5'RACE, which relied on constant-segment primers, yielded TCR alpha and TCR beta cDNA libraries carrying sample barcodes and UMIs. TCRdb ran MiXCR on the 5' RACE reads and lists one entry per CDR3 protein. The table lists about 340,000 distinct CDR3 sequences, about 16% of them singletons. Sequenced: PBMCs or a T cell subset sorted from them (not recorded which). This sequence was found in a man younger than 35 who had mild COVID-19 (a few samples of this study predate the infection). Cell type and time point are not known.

CDR3 sequence reads: CASSLTTSYEQYF. The CDR3 DNA follows: TGTGCCAGCAGCCTTACAACCTCCTACGAGCAGTACTTC. V usage is TRBV11-1 and J usage is TRBJ2-7; D is undetermined. The V end was cut by 5 bases, the J end by 0 bases, with 8 bases between. CDR1 is SGHAT, CDR2 FQDESV, per germline (reference sequence). This CDR3 has 13 amino acids.